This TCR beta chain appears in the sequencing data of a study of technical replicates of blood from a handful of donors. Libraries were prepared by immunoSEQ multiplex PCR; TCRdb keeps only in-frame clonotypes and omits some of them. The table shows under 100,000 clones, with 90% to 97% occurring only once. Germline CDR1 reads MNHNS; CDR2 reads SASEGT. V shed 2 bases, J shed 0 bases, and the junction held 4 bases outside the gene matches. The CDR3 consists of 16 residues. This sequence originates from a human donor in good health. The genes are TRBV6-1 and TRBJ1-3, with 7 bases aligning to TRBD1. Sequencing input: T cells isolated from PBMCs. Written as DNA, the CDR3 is TGTGCCAGCAGTGAATGGGCAGGGGGCTCTGGAAACACCATATATTTT. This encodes CASSEWAGGSGNTIYF.